One sample yielded the 20 T cell receptor beta chains listed below, sequenced in a study of T-cell memory formation after mild COVID-19. TCRdb redid the calling of the 5' RACE reads with MiXCR, one entry per CDR3 protein. The sample records about 500,000 distinct CDR3 sequences, 20% being singletons. The sequenced sample consisted of PBMCs or a T cell subset sorted from them (not recorded which). The receptors shown here come from an adult woman who had mild COVID-19 (a few samples of this study predate the infection). Cell type and time point are not known.

The rearrangement joins TRBV7-8 to TRBJ2-6; the D is unclear. Per germline, CDR1 SGHVS and CDR2 FQNEAQ. V was trimmed by 2 bases and J by 1 base, leaving 6 bases between them. The CDR3 sequence is 15 residues long. For the CDR3, the DNA is TGTGCCAGCAGCTTACTACTGTCTGGGGCCAACGTCCTGACTTTC. This codes for CASSLLLSGANVLTF. The full variable domain, in which reference TRBV7-8 and TRBJ2-6 provide the parts outside the CDR3, is GAGVSQSPRYKVAKRGQDVALRCDPISGHVSLFWYQQALGQGPEFLTYFQNEAQLDKSGLPSDRFFAERPEGSVSTLKIQRTQQEDSAVYLCASSLLLSGANVLTFGAGSRLTVL.

The chain has TRBV7-8 and TRBJ1-5; 7 nucleotides line up with TRBD1. Germline CDR1 and CDR2: SGHVS and FQNEAQ. CDR3 length: 14 amino acids. Losses at the gene ends were 8 bases for V and 6 bases for J; bases not matched to a gene: 10. The CDR3 sequence is CASSDRDRSQPQHF. In nucleotides, the CDR3 is TGTGCCAGCTCGGACCGGGACAGAAGTCAGCCCCAGCATTTT.

The table lists this clonotype with a few counts. The V and J genes are TRBV9 and TRBJ2-2; D is unresolved. Germline V gives CDR1 SGDLS, CDR2 YYNGEE. The V end lost 1 base, the J end lost 0 bases, and 19 bases lay between the germline ends. The CDR3 sequence is 19 residues long. The chain's CDR3 is CASSVRGSLLASNTGELFF. The CDR3 region has the DNA TGTGCCAGCAGCGTACGAGGAAGTCTCCTCGCATCGAACACCGGGGAGCTGTTTTTT.

There are a few counts of this clonotype. The chain links TRBV5-1 to TRBJ2-2; 9 nucleotides match TRBD1. V shed 5 bases, J shed 6 bases, and the junction held 11 bases outside the gene matches. Germline V gives CDR1 SGHRS, CDR2 YFSETQ. The CDR3 runs to 16 residues. The CDR3 DNA follows: TGCGCCAGCAGGCCAAGATCCGGGACAGGGTCCGGGGAGCTGTTTTTT. Its translation: CASRPRSGTGSGELFF.

V and J are TRBV7-9 and TRBJ2-2; 8 bases are a match to TRBD2. Losses at the gene ends were 5 bases for V and 4 bases for J; bases not matched to a gene: 12. The CDR3 runs to 17 residues. Germline assignment: CDR1 SEHNR and CDR2 FQNEAQ (reference sequence). The CDR3 reads CASSPSSGNRGTGELFF. The CDR3, as DNA: TGTGCCAGCAGCCCCAGTAGCGGGAATAGAGGCACCGGGGAGCTGTTTTTT.

CDR3 DNA: TGTGCCAGCAGCCGGGCCGGTAATGAAAAACTGTTTTTT. Translated, it gives CASSRAGNEKLFF. The chain recombines TRBV7-6 with TRBJ1-4; D not resolved. The length of the CDR3 is 13 residues. Trimming stripped 5 bases from V and 4 bases from J, with 8 bases between. Germline V lookup: CDR1 SGHVS, CDR2 FNYEAQ. Variable domain in full (rest from reference TRBV7-6 and TRBJ1-4): GAGVSQSPRYKVTKRGQDVALRCDPISGHVSLYWYRQALGQGPEFLTYFNYEAQQDKSGLPNDRFSAERPEGSISTLTIQRTEQRDSAMYRCASSRAGNEKLFFGSGTQLSVL.

This chain uses TRBV21-1 with TRBJ2-2; TRBD1, as called in the table, went unchecked against the DNA. TRBV21-1 corresponds to a pseudogene. This CDR3 comprises 15 residues. CDR3 protein: CASSKGRDDTGELFF. For the CDR3, the DNA is TGTGCCAGCAGCAAAGGCAGGGATGACACCGGGGAGCTGTTTTTT.

This clonotype was recorded once. This chain uses TRBV7-9 with TRBJ2-3; the D is unclear. The CDR3 has 13 amino acids. CDR1 is SEHNR, CDR2 FQNEAQ, per germline (reference sequence). The V and J ends lost 2 bases and 5 bases respectively, with 8 bases between them. The CDR3, as DNA: TGTGCCAGCAGCTTACTCGTGGGAGATACGCAGTATTTT. Protein sequence: CASSLLVGDTQYF.

This clonotype turned up a few times. V usage is TRBV25-1 and J usage is TRBJ2-7, with 7 positions matching TRBD1. The CDR3 loop spans 11 amino acids. V was pared by 6 bases and J by 9 bases, with 5 bases of the junction left unmatched. The V gene's germline CDR1 is MGHDK and CDR2 SYGVNS. The CDR3 sequence: CASSRTGRQYF. The CDR3 DNA is TGTGCCAGCAGCCGGACAGGCAGGCAGTACTTC.

This clonotype was found a few times. This rearrangement joins TRBV7-3 to TRBJ2-3; D unclear. The CDR3 is 13 residues long. Per germline, CDR1 SGHTA and CDR2 FQGTGA. Trimming stripped 1 base from V and 4 bases from J, with 6 bases between. The CDR3 reads CASSLNSADTQYF. The CDR3 DNA follows: TGTGCCAGCAGCTTAAATTCAGCAGATACGCAGTATTTT.

V usage is TRBV9 and J usage is TRBJ1-2; tentative D call: TRBD1 (5 bases). Between the trimmed V and J ends, which lost 0 bases and 3 bases, there was a span of 18 bases. The germline V gene has CDR1 SGDLS and CDR2 YYNGEE. This CDR3 is 17 amino acids long. The CDR3 reads CASSVGDGAPTDYGYTF. CDR3 DNA sequence: TGTGCCAGCAGCGTAGGGGACGGGGCACCTACGGACTATGGCTACACCTTC.

The rearrangement joins TRBV25-1 to TRBJ2-3; no clear D. The CDR3 extends over 10 amino acids. V was clipped by 7 bases and J by 6 bases, with 5 bases between them. CDR1 is MGHDK, CDR2 SYGVNS, per germline. The CDR3 sequence: CASMMDTQYF. DNA for the CDR3: TGTGCCAGCATGATGGATACGCAGTATTTT.

The V call is TRBV3-1, the J call TRBJ2-1, with D possibly matching TRBD2 (6 bases). The V gene's germline CDR1 is LGHDT and CDR2 YNNKEL (reference sequence). Trimming shortened V by 4 bases and J by 5 bases, and 15 bases separated the two germline ends. CDR3 length: 15 amino acids. The CDR3 loop reads CASSPETGVNNEQFF. The CDR3, as DNA: TGTGCCAGCAGCCCCGAGACGGGGGTGAACAATGAGCAGTTCTTC.

This clonotype appeared a few times. V usage is TRBV5-6 and J usage is TRBJ2-7, with a possible D match to TRBD1 (6 bases). Germline loops: CDR1 SGHDT, CDR2 YYEEEE. CDR3 length: 16 amino acids. V was trimmed by 2 bases and J by 1 base, leaving 16 bases between them. The CDR3 sequence is CASSFGTPRMSYEQYF. The CDR3 DNA sequence: TGTGCCAGCAGCTTCGGGACACCAAGGATGTCCTACGAGCAGTACTTC.

CDR3 residues: CASSLSWGLNTEAFF. The CDR3 region has the DNA TGTGCCAGCAGTTTAAGTTGGGGCCTGAACACTGAAGCTTTCTTT. The J gene is TRBJ1-1, the V gene TRBV27, with D possibly TRBD1 on 5 matching bases. The V and J ends lost 2 bases and 0 bases respectively, with 10 bases between them. Looked up from germline, CDR1 is MNHEY and CDR2 is SMNVEV (reference sequence). This CDR3 spans 15 amino acids.

This clonotype has just a few counts. DNA for the CDR3: TGTGCCAGCAGTTTAACCCTCGAGGTAGCGGGAAGGAATGAGCAGTTCTTC. It yields the protein CASSLTLEVAGRNEQFF. The gene calls are TRBV12-3 or TRBV12-4 and TRBJ2-1, with 8 bases aligning to TRBD2. The CDR3 runs 17 residues. Trimming removed 2 bases from V and 7 bases from J; junction bases left unmatched: 13.

The V and J genes are TRBV10-3 and TRBJ1-2, with a tentative D call TRBD1 (6 bases). Trimming left V 3 bases short and J 7 bases short, with 12 bases between. Germline CDR1 reads ENHRY; CDR2 reads SYGVKD. The CDR3 is made up of 13 amino acids. The CDR3 sequence is CAISENREFGYTF. CDR3 in DNA: TGTGCCATCAGTGAAAACAGGGAATTTGGCTACACCTTC.

This clonotype was seen a few times. CDR3 in amino acids: CSAAPRSGTYSYNEQFF. DNA of the CDR3: TGCAGTGCTGCCCCGCGGAGCGGGACATACTCCTACAATGAGCAGTTCTTC. The chain has TRBV20-1 and TRBJ2-1, with D tentatively TRBD2 (7 bases). This CDR3 comprises 17 residues. The germline V gene encodes CDR1 DFQATT and CDR2 SNEGSKA (reference sequence). V lost 5 bases and J lost 0, with 20 bases in between.

The V gene is TRBV20-1, the J gene TRBJ2-7; D gene unclear. CDR1 DFQATT and CDR2 SNEGSKA come from the germline V gene (reference sequence). CDR3 length equals 15 residues. V gave up 6 bases and J gave up 0 bases, with 18 bases separating them. The chain's CDR3 is CSAANRLRGSYEQYF. CDR3 in DNA: TGCAGTGCCGCGAATCGGCTGCGCGGCTCCTACGAGCAGTACTTC.

This clonotype came up a few times. This chain connects TRBV7-3 to TRBJ2-7; TRBD2 matches at 12 bases. This CDR3 region has 13 residues. Germline CDR1 and CDR2: SGHTA and FQGTGA. With 2 bases clipped from V and 10 bases from J, the junction kept 3 bases outside the gene matches. The CDR3 nucleotides are TGTGCCAGCAGCTTAGGACTAGCGGGGCCCCAGTACTTC. This sequence encodes CASSLGLAGPQYF. Full variable domain (missing parts from reference TRBV7-3 and TRBJ2-7): GAGVSQTPSNKVTEKGKYVELRCDPISGHTALYWYRQSLGQGPEFLIYFQGTGAADDSGLPNDRFFAVRPEGSVSTLKIQRTERGDSAVYLCASSLGLAGPQYFGPGTRLTVT.